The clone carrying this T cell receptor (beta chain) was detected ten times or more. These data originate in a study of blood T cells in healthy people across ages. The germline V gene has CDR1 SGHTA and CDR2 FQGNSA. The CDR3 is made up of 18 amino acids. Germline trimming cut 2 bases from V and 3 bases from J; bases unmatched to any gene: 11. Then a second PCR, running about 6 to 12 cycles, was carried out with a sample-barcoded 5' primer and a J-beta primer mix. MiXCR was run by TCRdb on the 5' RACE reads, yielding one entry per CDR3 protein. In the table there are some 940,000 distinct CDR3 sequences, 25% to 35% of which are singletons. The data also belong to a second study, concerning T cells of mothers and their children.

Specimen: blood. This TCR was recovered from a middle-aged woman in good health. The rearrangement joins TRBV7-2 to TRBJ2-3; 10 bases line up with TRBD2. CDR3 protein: CASSLTPSGGARTDTQYF. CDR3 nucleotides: TGTGCCAGCAGCTTAACTCCAAGCGGGGGGGCCAGAACAGATACGCAGTATTTT.